The table lists the clone carrying this T cell receptor (beta chain) with a few counts. This entry belongs to a study of response to subunit inactivated influenza vaccine. The CDR3 contains 13 residues. CDR1 and CDR2 (germline): MNHNS, SASEGT. The V gene lost 7 bases and the J gene lost 0 bases, with 7 bases spanning the gap. TCRdb used MiXCR to reprocess the RT-PCR reads, holding one entry per CDR3 protein. The top ten hold roughly 26% of the sample, which has about 190,000 distinct CDR3 sequences, 13% to 15% seen once. The starting material was CD8+ T cells sorted from PBMCs, obtained 5 days after vaccination. The receptor's source is a man aged 45-60 years who received an inactivated influenza vaccine. The chain links TRBV6-1 to TRBJ1-3; D call uncertain. CDR3 sequence reads: CASNEGSGNTIYF. The CDR3 bases are TGTGCCAGCAACGAGGGCTCTGGAAACACCATATATTTT.